This T cell receptor (beta chain) appears in the sequencing data of a study of CD8 T cells in ankylosing spondylitis. Turning to this clonotype: What it binds is unknown.

As the method for making TCR beta libraries, quantitative 5'-RACE with molecular barcodes was used. MiXCR, run by TCRdb on the 5' RACE reads, gives a single entry per CDR3 protein. The repertoire holds a few hundred thousand distinct CDR3 sequences, 12% seen once, with 6.5% to 7% in the top ten. Findings of the study overall: A TCR beta motif made of fewer than 10 highly homologous variants seemed typical of ankylosing spondylitis blood.

In germline, CDR1 is SNHLY, CDR2 FYNNEI. CDR3 length equals 15 residues. The germline V and J ends were trimmed by 0 bases and 8 bases, with 14 bases remaining between them. The material sequenced was blood, either unsorted or a sorted T cell fraction (not recorded which). The rearrangement joins TRBV2 to TRBJ2-1, with D possibly matching TRBD1 (6 bases). The receptor's source is a male donor with ankylosing spondylitis. CDR3 residues: CASSEALIAGDEQFF. In DNA form, the CDR3 reads TGTGCCAGCAGTGAAGCGCTGATAGCAGGGGATGAGCAGTTCTTC.